This is a list of T cell receptor beta chains from one sample in a study of T cell responses to AZD1222 COVID-19 vaccine. This table comes from immunoSEQ multiplex PCR, and its TCRdb copy is limited to in-frame clones, with some not included. This sample has 77,000 or so clones; 88% occur once, and the top ten carry approximately 19%. This material consisted of peripheral blood, taken on day 0 of AZD1222 vaccination. The receptor set was obtained from an adult in good health. Both conserved end residues are part of each CDR3. The D gene is left open where the match is weak. The size field is filled for only some rows; it gives once, few, many or a size class.

v_call	clone_size	d_call	j_call	cdr3_nt	cdr3_aa
TRBV19	NA	TRBD2	TRBJ2-7	TGTGCCAGTAGTATAGGTACTAGCGGACTTTACGAGCAGTACTTC	CASSIGTSGLYEQYF
TRBV6-5	NA	NA	TRBJ1-6	TGTGCCAGCAGTTACGGGGGGGACTATAATTCACCCCTCCACTTT	CASSYGGDYNSPLHF
TRBV18	NA	NA	TRBJ2-7	TGTGCCAGCTCACCTCCGGGACGGTCCTACGAGCAGTACTTC	CASSPPGRSYEQYF
TRBV6-5	NA	NA	TRBJ1-1	TGTGCCAGCAACGGATGGGACACTGAAGCTTTCTTT	CASNGWDTEAFF
TRBV7-2	NA	NA	TRBJ2-3	TGTGCCAGCAGTCTTAGCGCGGGGTTTTCAGATACGCAGTATTTT	CASSLSAGFSDTQYF
TRBV29-1	NA	NA	TRBJ1-2	TGCAGCGCTGTCTCCGGGCCCTGGGGGAGTGGCTACACCTTC	CSAVSGPWGSGYTF
TRBV6-5	NA	NA	TRBJ2-7	TGTGCCAGCAGGAAGGGGTTAGGGCAGTACTTC	CASRKGLGQYF
TRBV3-1/TRBV3-2	NA	NA	TRBJ1-6	TGTGCCAGCAACCAGGGAGGATATAATTCACCCCTCCACTTT	CASNQGGYNSPLHF
TRBV19	NA	TRBD2	TRBJ2-2	TGTGCCAGTAGTATACTCCCCACCCTAGGACTAGCGGGCCCGGCGAACACCGGGGAGCTGTTTTTT	CASSILPTLGLAGPANTGELFF
TRBV27	many	TRBD1	TRBJ2-7	TGTGCCAGCAGTTTGCAGGGGGCTAACTACGAGCAGTACTTC	CASSLQGANYEQYF
TRBV28	NA	NA	TRBJ1-3	TGTGCCAGCAGTAACAGAGGAATCTCTGGAAACACCATATATTTT	CASSNRGISGNTIYF
TRBV28	few	NA	TRBJ1-5	TGTGCCAGCAGTTTAGGTCGTAAGGAAAATCAGCCCCAGCATTTT	CASSLGRKENQPQHF
TRBV27	medium-sized	NA	TRBJ1-3	TGTGCCAGCAGGTCTATGTCTGGAAACACCATATATTTT	CASRSMSGNTIYF
TRBV2	NA	NA	TRBJ1-4	TGTGCCAGCAGCTTAACAGGACTGGACGAAAAACTGTTTTTT	CASSLTGLDEKLFF
TRBV5-4	NA	TRBD1	TRBJ1-1	TGTGCCAGCAGCCGGACAGGGGGGACTGAAGCTTTCTTT	CASSRTGGTEAFF
TRBV30	once	NA	TRBJ2-3	TGTGCCTGGAGTGTAACCGGGACCCCAGATACGCAGTATTTT	CAWSVTGTPDTQYF
TRBV5-1	NA	TRBD2	TRBJ2-3	TGCGCCAGCAGCCCGCGACTAGCGGGAGTAAGTACAGATACGCAGTATTTT	CASSPRLAGVSTDTQYF
TRBV30	NA	NA	TRBJ1-1	TGTGCCTGGAGTCCAGGGAGGAACACTGAAGCTTTCTTT	CAWSPGRNTEAFF
TRBV27	NA	NA	TRBJ1-5	TGTGCCAGCAGTTTATCGGTTTATAGCAATCAGCCCCAGCATTTT	CASSLSVYSNQPQHF
TRBV30	NA	TRBD2	TRBJ2-1	TGTGCCTGGAGTGTATTTCTCTCGGGGGGTCGGGAGAACAATGAGCAGTTCTTC	CAWSVFLSGGRENNEQFF
TRBV23-1	once	NA	TRBJ2-1	TGCGCCAGCAGTCAATCCGAGTTTTGCTACTACAATGAGCAGTTCTTC	CASSQSEFCYYNEQFF
TRBV2	NA	TRBD2	TRBJ2-5	TGTGCCAGCAGCCTAAGACTAGCGGGAGACCTACCGAAAGAGACCCAGTACTTC	CASSLRLAGDLPKETQYF
TRBV29-1	NA	NA	TRBJ1-1	TGCAGCGTTAAAGGGAGCATGAACACTGAAGCTTTCTTT	CSVKGSMNTEAFF
TRBV7-2	NA	TRBD1	TRBJ1-2	TGTGCCAGCAGCGAATCCCCTCCGGGACAGAGTATGGATGGCTACACCTTC	CASSESPPGQSMDGYTF
TRBV5-1	once	TRBD2	TRBJ2-5	TGCGCCAGCAGCTTGGGACTAGCGGGGGGGCACCATCAAGAGACCCAGTACTTC	CASSLGLAGGHHQETQYF
TRBV6-6	NA	NA	TRBJ1-2	TGTGCCAGCAGTCGACAGTCTAACTATGGCTACACCTTC	CASSRQSNYGYTF
TRBV19	many	NA	TRBJ2-1	TGTGCCAGTAGCTGGAGCTCCTACAATGAGCAGTTCTTC	CASSWSSYNEQFF
TRBV28	NA	NA	TRBJ1-4	TGTGCCAGCAGTTTTATTGGGGCAACTAATGAAAAACTGTTTTTT	CASSFIGATNEKLFF
TRBV2	NA	TRBD1	TRBJ1-5	TGTGCCACGAATCAGGGGGCAGGTCAGCCCCAGCATTTT	CATNQGAGQPQHF
TRBV7-3	NA	TRBD1	TRBJ1-1	TGTGCCAGCAGCTACTACAGGGGGCAAAAGTTATTGAACACTGAAGCTTTCTTT	CASSYYRGQKLLNTEAFF
TRBV28	NA	NA	TRBJ1-3	TGTGCCAGCAGGACAGTGCACTCTGGAAACACCATATATTTT	CASRTVHSGNTIYF
TRBV19	NA	NA	TRBJ2-1	TGTGCCAGTAGTATAAGTAGAGTTCCTCTCTCCTACAATGAGCAGTTCTTC	CASSISRVPLSYNEQFF
TRBV4-1	few	NA	TRBJ2-1	TGCGCCAGCAGTGACAGTACCTACAATGAGCAGTTCTTC	CASSDSTYNEQFF
TRBV28	few	TRBD1	TRBJ1-6	TGTGCCAGCAGTCCCCCGACAGGGGGGTATTCACCCCTCCACTTT	CASSPPTGGYSPLHF
TRBV5-6	NA	TRBD1	TRBJ1-2	TGTGCCAGCAGGGCGCAGGGGGCGAATGTCTATGGCTACACCTTC	CASRAQGANVYGYTF
TRBV7-2	NA	NA	TRBJ1-1	TGTGCCTTAACCCGGGACGGCCTAAGGAACACTGAAGCTTTCTTT	CALTRDGLRNTEAFF
TRBV6-5	NA	TRBD1	TRBJ1-5	TGTGCCAGCAGTCAGGGGGTTTCAGATCAGCCCCAGCATTTT	CASSQGVSDQPQHF
TRBV6-4	NA	NA	TRBJ2-1	TGTGCCAGCAGTCCGGGGGCGTCCTCCTACAATGAGCAGTTCTTC	CASSPGASSYNEQFF
TRBV15	NA	NA	TRBJ2-7	TGTGCCACCAGCTCCGGAGGATTCTACGAGCAGTACTTC	CATSSGGFYEQYF
TRBV4-2	NA	NA	TRBJ2-7	TGTGCCAGCAGCCAGACAGGCTCAATGGCCTACGAGCAGTACTTC	CASSQTGSMAYEQYF
TRBV4-1	NA	NA	TRBJ2-1	TGCGCCAGCAGCCAAGTTGTAGATGAGCAGTTCTTC	CASSQVVDEQFF
TRBV7-2	NA	TRBD1	TRBJ1-3	TGTGCCAGCAGCTTAGCCCGGGGACAGGGAACAGACTCTGGAAACACCATATATTTT	CASSLARGQGTDSGNTIYF
TRBV5-5	NA	TRBD1	TRBJ2-7	TGTGCCAGCAGCTCCCGTACAGGGGCTCCCTACGAGCAGTACTTC	CASSSRTGAPYEQYF
TRBV19	NA	TRBD1	TRBJ2-7	TGTGCCAGTAGTACGCGGGACAGGGCCTACGAGCAGTACTTC	CASSTRDRAYEQYF
TRBV6-5	few	NA	TRBJ1-2	TGTGCCAGCAGCCTCAGGGAAAACCATGGCTACACCTTC	CASSLRENHGYTF